The present TCR beta chain was sequenced within a study of T-cell reconstitution after alpha-beta-depleted transplantation in children. Study-level results: T-cell numbers and diversity one year post-transplant derived largely from freshly generated T cells. Reported findings indicate that, about two months after transplant, alpha-beta T cells came from several hundred expanded clones, which were derived from non-depleted graft cells.

Researchers prepared the TCRbeta library using unique molecular identifiers, the study reports. One entry per CDR3 protein, called by TCRdb with MiXCR from the PCR reads. The sample shows about 98,000 distinct CDR3 sequences, roughly a quarter of them seen only once. Comment on this clonotype: The target antigen is unknown.

The germline V gene has CDR1 SGHRS and CDR2 YFSETQ. V was shortened by 3 bases and J by 2 bases, with 22 bases between the two germline ends. The CDR3 is made up of 18 amino acids. The J gene is TRBJ2-3, the V gene TRBV5-1; maybe TRBD2 (6 bases). The TCR comes from a boy aged 2 to 10 with acute lymphoblastic leukemia, due to receive a stem cell transplant. The material sequenced was PBMCs, taken before TCRalphabeta/CD19-depleted stem cell transplant. CDR3 in amino acids: CASSSRGRAAGYTDTQYF. The CDR3 bases are TGCGCCAGCAGCTCCCGGGGCAGGGCGGCGGGGTACACAGATACGCAGTATTTT. The entire variable domain, with the rest obtained from reference TRBV5-1 and TRBJ2-3, is as follows: KAGVTQTPRYLIKTRGQQVTLSCSPISGHRSVSWYQQTPGQGLQFLFEYFSETQRNKGNFPGRFSGRQFSNSRSEMNVSTLELGDSALYLCASSSRGRAAGYTDTQYFGPGTRLTVL.